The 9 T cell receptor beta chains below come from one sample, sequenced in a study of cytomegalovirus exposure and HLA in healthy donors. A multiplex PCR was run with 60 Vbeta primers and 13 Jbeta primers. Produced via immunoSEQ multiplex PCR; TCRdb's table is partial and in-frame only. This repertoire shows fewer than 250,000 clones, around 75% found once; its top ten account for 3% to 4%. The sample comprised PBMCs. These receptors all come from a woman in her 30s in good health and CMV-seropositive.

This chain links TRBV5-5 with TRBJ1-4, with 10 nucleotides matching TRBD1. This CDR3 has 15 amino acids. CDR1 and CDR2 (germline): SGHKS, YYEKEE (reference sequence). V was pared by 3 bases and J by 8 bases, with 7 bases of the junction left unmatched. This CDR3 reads CASSSPDRGWEKLFF. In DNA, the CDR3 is TGTGCCAGCAGCTCCCCGGACAGGGGGTGGGAAAAACTGTTTTTT. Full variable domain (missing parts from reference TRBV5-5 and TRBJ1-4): DAGVTQSPTHLIKTRGQQVTLRCSPISGHKSVSWYQQVLGQGPQFIFQYYEKEERGRGNFPDRFSARQFPNYSSELNVNALLLGDSALYLCASSSPDRGWEKLFFGSGTQLSVL.

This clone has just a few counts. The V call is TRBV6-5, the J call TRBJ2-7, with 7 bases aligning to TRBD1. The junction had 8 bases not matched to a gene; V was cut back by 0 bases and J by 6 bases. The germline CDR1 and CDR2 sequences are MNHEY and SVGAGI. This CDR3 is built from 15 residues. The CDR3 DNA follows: TGTGCCAGCAGTTACTCGAACAGGGGAAAGGGCGAGCAGTACTTC. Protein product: CASSYSNRGKGEQYF.

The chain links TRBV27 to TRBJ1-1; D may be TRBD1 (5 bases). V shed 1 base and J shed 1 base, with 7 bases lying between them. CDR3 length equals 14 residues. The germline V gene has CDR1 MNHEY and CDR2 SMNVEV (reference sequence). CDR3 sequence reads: CASSLYTGNTEAFF. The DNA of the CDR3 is TGTGCCAGCAGTTTATATACAGGGAACACTGAAGCTTTCTTT.

The CDR3 DNA is TGTGCCAGTCGACCCCGGGGGGCCTACGAGCAGTACTTC. This encodes CASRPRGAYEQYF. V is TRBV2 and J is TRBJ2-7; TRBD2 agrees at 7 bases. With 9 bases clipped from V and 2 bases from J, the junction kept 7 bases outside the gene matches. The CDR3 totals 13 residues. Germline assignment: CDR1 SNHLY and CDR2 FYNNEI.

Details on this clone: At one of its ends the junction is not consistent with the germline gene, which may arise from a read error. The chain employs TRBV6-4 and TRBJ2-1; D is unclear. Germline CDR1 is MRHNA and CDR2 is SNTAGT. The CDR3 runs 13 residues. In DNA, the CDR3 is TGTGCCAGCAATGACTCCGCGAGCAATGAGCAGTTCTTC. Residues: CASNDSASNEQFF.

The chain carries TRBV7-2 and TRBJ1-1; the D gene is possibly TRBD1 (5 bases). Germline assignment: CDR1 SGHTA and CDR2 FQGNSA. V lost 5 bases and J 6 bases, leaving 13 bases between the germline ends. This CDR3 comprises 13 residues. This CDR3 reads CASSALRVAEAFF. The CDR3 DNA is TGTGCCAGCAGCGCCCTCAGGGTTGCTGAAGCTTTCTTT.

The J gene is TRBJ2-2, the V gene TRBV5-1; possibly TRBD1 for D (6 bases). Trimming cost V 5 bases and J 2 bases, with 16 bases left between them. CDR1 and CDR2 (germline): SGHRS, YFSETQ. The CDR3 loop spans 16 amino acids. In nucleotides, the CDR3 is TGCGCCAGCAGTCATGGACAGACAGAAAACACCGGGGAGCTGTTTTTT. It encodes CASSHGQTENTGELFF.

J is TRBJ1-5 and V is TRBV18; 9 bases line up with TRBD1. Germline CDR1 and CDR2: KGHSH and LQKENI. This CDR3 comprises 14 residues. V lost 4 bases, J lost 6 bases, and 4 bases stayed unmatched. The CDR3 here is CASSLTGGTQPQHF. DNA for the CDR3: TGTGCCAGCTCACTTACAGGGGGCACTCAGCCCCAGCATTTT.

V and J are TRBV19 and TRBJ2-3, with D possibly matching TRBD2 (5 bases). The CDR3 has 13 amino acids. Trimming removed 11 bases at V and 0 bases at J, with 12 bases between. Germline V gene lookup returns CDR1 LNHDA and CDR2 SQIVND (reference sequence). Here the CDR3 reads CASARTSTDTQYF. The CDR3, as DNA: TGTGCCTCGGCTCGGACTAGCACAGATACGCAGTATTTT.